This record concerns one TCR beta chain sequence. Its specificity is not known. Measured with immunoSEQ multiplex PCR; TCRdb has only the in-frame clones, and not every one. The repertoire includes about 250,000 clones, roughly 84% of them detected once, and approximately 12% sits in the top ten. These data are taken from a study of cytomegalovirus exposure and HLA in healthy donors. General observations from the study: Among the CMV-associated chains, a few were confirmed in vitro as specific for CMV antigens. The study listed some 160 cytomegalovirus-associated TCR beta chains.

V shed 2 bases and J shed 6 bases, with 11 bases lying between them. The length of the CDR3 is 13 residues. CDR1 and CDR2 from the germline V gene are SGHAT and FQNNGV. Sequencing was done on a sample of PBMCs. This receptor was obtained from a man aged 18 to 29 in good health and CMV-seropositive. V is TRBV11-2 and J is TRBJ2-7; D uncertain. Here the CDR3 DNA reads TGTGCCAGCAGCTTAATCCGGCAAACCGAGCAGTACTTC. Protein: CASSLIRQTEQYF.